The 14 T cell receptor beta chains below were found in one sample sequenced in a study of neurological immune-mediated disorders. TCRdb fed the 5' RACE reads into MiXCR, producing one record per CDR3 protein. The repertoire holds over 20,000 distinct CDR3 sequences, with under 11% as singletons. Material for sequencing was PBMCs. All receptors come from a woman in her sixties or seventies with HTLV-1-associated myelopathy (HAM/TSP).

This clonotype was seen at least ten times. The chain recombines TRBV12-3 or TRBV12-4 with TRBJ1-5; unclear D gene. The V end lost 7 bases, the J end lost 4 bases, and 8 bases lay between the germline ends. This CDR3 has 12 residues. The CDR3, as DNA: TGTGCCAGCATGGGCCAGAATCAGCCCCAGCATTTT. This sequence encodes CASMGQNQPQHF.

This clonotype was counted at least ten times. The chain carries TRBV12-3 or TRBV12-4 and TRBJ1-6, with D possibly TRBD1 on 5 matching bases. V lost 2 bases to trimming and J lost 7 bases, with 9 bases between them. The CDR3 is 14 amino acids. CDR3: CASSLRGENSPLHF. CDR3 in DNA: TGTGCCAGCAGTTTAAGAGGGGAAAATTCACCCCTCCACTTT.

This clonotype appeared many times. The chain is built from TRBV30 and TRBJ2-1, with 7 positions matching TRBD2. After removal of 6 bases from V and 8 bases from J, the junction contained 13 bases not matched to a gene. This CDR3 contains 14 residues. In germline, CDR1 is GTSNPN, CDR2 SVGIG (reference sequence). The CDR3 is CACGWTRGYDEQFF. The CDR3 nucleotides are TGTGCCTGCGGATGGACGCGGGGGTATGATGAGCAGTTCTTC.

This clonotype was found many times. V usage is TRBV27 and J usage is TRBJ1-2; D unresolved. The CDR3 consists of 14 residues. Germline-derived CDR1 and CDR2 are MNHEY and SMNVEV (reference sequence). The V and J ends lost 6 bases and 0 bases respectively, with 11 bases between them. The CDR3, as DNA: TGTGCCAGCAGCTCCGGGTTGGCTAACTATGGCTACACCTTC. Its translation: CASSSGLANYGYTF.

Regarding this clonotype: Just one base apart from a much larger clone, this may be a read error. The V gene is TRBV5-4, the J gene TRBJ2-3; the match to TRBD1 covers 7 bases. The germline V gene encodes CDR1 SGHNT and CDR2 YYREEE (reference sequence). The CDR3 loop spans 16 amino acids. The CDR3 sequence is CAISPRLTGRTDTQYF. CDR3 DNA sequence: TGTGCCATCAGCCCTCGCCTGACAGGGCGGACAGATACGCAGTATTTT. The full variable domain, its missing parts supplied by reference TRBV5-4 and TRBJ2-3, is ETGVTQSPTHLIKTRGQQVTLRCSSQSGHNTVSWYQQALGQGPQFIFQYYREEENGRGNFPPRFSGLQFPNYSSELNVNALELDDSALYLCAISPRLTGRTDTQYFGPGTRLTVL.

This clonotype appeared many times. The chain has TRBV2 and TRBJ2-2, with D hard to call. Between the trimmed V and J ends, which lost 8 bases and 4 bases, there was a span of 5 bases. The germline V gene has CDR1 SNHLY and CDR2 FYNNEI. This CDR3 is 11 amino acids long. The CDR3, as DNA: TGTGCCAGCTCACCCACCGGGGAGCTGTTTTTT. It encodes CASSPTGELFF.

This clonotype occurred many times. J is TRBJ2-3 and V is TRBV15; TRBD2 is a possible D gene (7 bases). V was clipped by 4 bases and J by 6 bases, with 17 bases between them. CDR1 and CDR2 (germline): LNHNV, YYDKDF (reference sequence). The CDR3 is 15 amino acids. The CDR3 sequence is CATSKRGGATDTQYF. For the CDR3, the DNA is TGTGCCACCAGCAAAAGAGGGGGGGCCACGGATACGCAGTATTTT.

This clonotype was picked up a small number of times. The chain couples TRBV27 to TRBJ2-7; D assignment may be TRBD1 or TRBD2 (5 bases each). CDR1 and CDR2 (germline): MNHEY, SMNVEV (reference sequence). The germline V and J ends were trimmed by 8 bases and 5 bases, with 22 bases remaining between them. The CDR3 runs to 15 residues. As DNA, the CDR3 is TGTGCCAGCGAGGAGGTGGGGCCCTTTTTCGACGAGCAGTACTTC. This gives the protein CASEEVGPFFDEQYF.

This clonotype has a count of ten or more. The CDR3 sequence: CASSAGQGNQPQHF. DNA for the CDR3: TGTGCCAGCAGCGCGGGACAGGGGAATCAGCCCCAGCATTTT. This sequence joins TRBV7-9 and TRBJ1-5, with 10 bases identical to TRBD1. The germline V gene encodes CDR1 SEHNR and CDR2 FQNEAQ (reference sequence). The CDR3 loop spans 14 amino acids. Trimming cost V 5 bases and J 4 bases; bases outside gene matches: 2.

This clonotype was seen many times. The CDR3 coding sequence is TGCAGTGTCCCCGGGACAGGGATAGATACGCAGTATTTT. This encodes CSVPGTGIDTQYF. The rearrangement joins TRBV20-1 to TRBJ2-3, with 9 bases lining up with TRBD1. Germline V gene sequence: CDR1 DFQATT, CDR2 SNEGSKA (reference sequence). J gave up 5 bases and V 7 bases, and 7 bases lay outside the gene matches. The CDR3 has 13 residues.

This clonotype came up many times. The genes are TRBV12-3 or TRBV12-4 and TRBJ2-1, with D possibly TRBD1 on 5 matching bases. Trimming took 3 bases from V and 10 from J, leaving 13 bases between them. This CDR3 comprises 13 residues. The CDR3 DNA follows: TGTGCCAGCAGTTTTTTGCAGGGCGAGGAGCAGTTCTTC. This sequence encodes CASSFLQGEEQFF.

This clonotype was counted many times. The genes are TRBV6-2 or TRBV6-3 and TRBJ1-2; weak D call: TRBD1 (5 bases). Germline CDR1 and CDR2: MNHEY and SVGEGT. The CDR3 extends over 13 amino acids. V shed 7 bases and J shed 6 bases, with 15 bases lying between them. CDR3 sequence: CASIPRRGNGYTF. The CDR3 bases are TGTGCCAGCATCCCGCGTCGGGGCAATGGCTACACCTTC.

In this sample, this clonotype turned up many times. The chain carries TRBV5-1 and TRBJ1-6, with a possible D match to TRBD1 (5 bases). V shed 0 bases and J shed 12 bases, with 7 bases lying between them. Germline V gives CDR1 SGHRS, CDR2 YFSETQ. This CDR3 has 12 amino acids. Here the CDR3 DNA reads TGCGCCAGCAGCTTGGGGCAGGGACCCCTCCACTTT. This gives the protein CASSLGQGPLHF.

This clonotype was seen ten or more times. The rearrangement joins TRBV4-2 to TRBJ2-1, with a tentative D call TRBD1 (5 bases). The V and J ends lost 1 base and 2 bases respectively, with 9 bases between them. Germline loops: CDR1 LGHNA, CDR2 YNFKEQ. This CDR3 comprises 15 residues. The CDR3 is CASSQGGRAYNEQFF. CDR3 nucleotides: TGTGCCAGCAGCCAAGGGGGCCGAGCCTACAATGAGCAGTTCTTC.